The 16 T cell receptor beta chains below come from one sample, sequenced in a study of blood T cell repertoires in COVID-19. The assay was immunoSEQ multiplex PCR, and TCRdb's table has in-frame clones only and misses some. The repertoire holds fewer than 110,000 clones, with roughly nine tenths as singletons. Material: peripheral blood. These receptors all stem from a woman of 80 years or more in a cohort sampled during active COVID-19.

This chain joins TRBV10-3 and TRBJ1-3; the D is unclear. Germline values: CDR1 ENHRY, CDR2 SYGVKD. Trimming stripped 0 bases from V and 3 bases from J, with 6 bases between. The CDR3 is 14 residues long. In DNA, the CDR3 is TGTGCCATCAGTGAGTCCAGATATGGAAACACCATATATTTT. Translating gives CAISESRYGNTIYF.

J is TRBJ1-5 and V is TRBV5-6; possibly TRBD1 for D (5 bases). The ends were cut back, 4 bases at V and 4 bases at J, with 9 bases in the middle. Germline loops: CDR1 SGHDT, CDR2 YYEEEE. CDR3 length: 13 amino acids. The CDR3 DNA reads TGTGCCAGCAGCCCAGGGAAAAATCAGCCCCAGCATTTT. Encoded protein: CASSPGKNQPQHF.

The gene calls are TRBV7-8 and TRBJ2-7, with a possible D match to TRBD1 (5 bases). The CDR3 covers 14 residues. V shed 5 bases and J shed 2 bases, with 13 bases lying between them. From germline, CDR1 is SGHVS and CDR2 FQNEAQ. The CDR3 is CASSQQTDTYEQYF. DNA for the CDR3: TGTGCCAGCAGCCAACAGACAGATACCTACGAGCAGTACTTC.

This chain joins TRBV4-1 and TRBJ2-5, with a tentative D call TRBD2 (7 bases). From germline, CDR1 is MGHRA and CDR2 YSYEKL. CDR3 length equals 16 residues. V lost 4 bases and J 4 bases, leaving 19 bases between the germline ends. The CDR3 sequence is CASSLRGEGLGETQYF. DNA of the CDR3: TGCGCCAGCAGCCTTAGGGGGGAGGGCCTTGGAGAGACCCAGTACTTC.

The CDR3 nucleotides are TGCGCCAGCAGCCAAACCACTAGCGGGAGATACAATGAGCAGTTCTTC. Translation: CASSQTTSGRYNEQFF. This chain uses TRBV4-1 with TRBJ2-1; 11 bases match TRBD2. The CDR3 is made up of 16 amino acids. Looked up from germline, CDR1 is MGHRA and CDR2 is YSYEKL. Unmatched junction bases numbered 4, after V lost 2 bases and J lost 4 bases.

The V and J genes are TRBV5-4 and TRBJ2-1; no firm D call. Trimming stripped 0 bases from V and 15 bases from J, with 16 bases between. Germline loops: CDR1 SGHNT, CDR2 YYREEE (reference sequence). The CDR3 sequence is 13 residues long. Here the CDR3 DNA reads TGTGCCAGCAGCTTGGCCGGAGAGGCGAGGCGGTTCTTC. Translation: CASSLAGEARRFF.

The V and J genes are TRBV6-6 and TRBJ1-5, with 9 bases fitting TRBD1. The CDR3 is made up of 17 amino acids. V lost 5 bases to trimming and J lost 4 bases; unmatched junction nucleotides: 12. Germline lookup yields CDR1 MNHNY and CDR2 SVGAGI (reference sequence). CDR3 sequence reads: CASSPHHWDRANQPQHF. CDR3 nucleotides: TGTGCCAGCAGTCCCCACCACTGGGACAGGGCAAATCAGCCCCAGCATTTT.

The chain has TRBV18 and TRBJ2-1; 9 bases are a match to TRBD1. With 1 base clipped from V and 0 bases from J, the junction kept 4 bases outside the gene matches. The CDR3 totals 17 residues. Germline loops: CDR1 KGHSH, CDR2 LQKENI. This chain's CDR3 is CASSPQGGQGSYNEQFF. CDR3 nucleotides: TGTGCCAGCTCACCACAAGGGGGACAGGGCTCCTACAATGAGCAGTTCTTC.

The chain employs TRBV14 and TRBJ2-1, with unresolved D. The V end was cut by 3 bases, the J end by 4 bases, with 19 bases between. The germline V gene encodes CDR1 SGHDN and CDR2 FVKESK. The CDR3 has 17 residues. DNA for the CDR3: TGTGCCAGCAGCCAGTTACCTACCTCTAGTTGGTACAATGAGCAGTTCTTC. This codes for CASSQLPTSSWYNEQFF.

This rearrangement joins TRBV24-1 to TRBJ2-3, with 7 bases fitting TRBD1. J lost 6 bases, V lost 5 bases, and 10 bases had no gene match. This CDR3 is 15 amino acids long. Per germline, CDR1 KGHDR and CDR2 SFDVKD. The CDR3 DNA sequence: TGTGCCACCAGTGGAGGGGGCATCTATGGGGATACGCAGTATTTT. Encoded protein: CATSGGGIYGDTQYF.

This chain links TRBV7-8 with TRBJ1-2; TRBD1 matches at 9 bases. V shed 1 base and J 0 bases; nucleotides not matched to a gene: 12. Germline assignment: CDR1 SGHVS and CDR2 FQNEAQ. This CDR3 has 19 amino acids. In nucleotides, the CDR3 is TGTGCCAGCAGCTTAGGGGTGGGTACAGGGGGCCTCACTAACTATGGCTACACCTTC. Translating it yields CASSLGVGTGGLTNYGYTF.

The CDR3 region has the DNA TGCGCCAGCAGCCAAGTTCCGGGATGGGTCACAGATACGCAGTATTTT. This translates into CASSQVPGWVTDTQYF. V and J are TRBV4-1 and TRBJ2-3, with a weak D call TRBD2 (5 bases). CDR3 size: 16 residues. Per the germline V gene, CDR1 is MGHRA and CDR2 is YSYEKL. V was shortened by 1 base and J by 2 bases, with 13 bases between the two germline ends.

This clone has a handful of counts. This rearrangement joins TRBV10-3 to TRBJ2-1; TRBD1 agrees at 9 bases. Germline V CDR1 and CDR2: ENHRY, SYGVKD. The CDR3 runs 15 residues. V lost 6 bases and J lost 7; bases outside the gene matches: 10. DNA for the CDR3: TGTGCCATCAGCCCAGGACAGGGGAGGGTAAATGAGCAGTTCTTC. This codes for CAISPGQGRVNEQFF.

CDR3 protein: CASSLGGNSGNTIYF. The CDR3 DNA sequence: TGTGCCAGCAGCTTAGGAGGCAACTCGGGAAACACCATATATTTT. The gene calls are TRBV11-2 and TRBJ1-3; D unclear. Germline CDR1 reads SGHAT; CDR2 reads FQNNGV. Deletions cut 1 base from V and 4 bases from J, with 11 bases between. The CDR3 totals 15 residues. Looking up the rest from reference TRBV11-2 and TRBJ1-3 gives the full variable domain: EAGVAQSPRYKIIEKRQSVAFWCNPISGHATLYWYQQILGQGPKLLIQFQNNGVVDDSQLPKDRFSAERLKGVDSTLKIQPAKLEDSAVYLCASSLGGNSGNTIYFGEGSWLTVV.

This clone was seen once. This chain joins TRBV5-1 and TRBJ2-7, with TRBD2 matching over 12 bases. Germline V gene lookup returns CDR1 SGHRS and CDR2 YFSETQ. With V trimmed by 2 bases and J by 4 bases, 4 bases remained unmatched. CDR3 length: 15 amino acids. The CDR3 loop is CASSFSGTSGYEQYF. CDR3 in DNA: TGCGCCAGCAGCTTTTCCGGGACTAGCGGGTACGAGCAGTACTTC.

This rearrangement joins TRBV3-1 (or the pseudogene TRBV3-2) to TRBJ1-1; D may be TRBD1 (5 bases). Trimming stripped 0 bases from V and 1 base from J, with 15 bases between. There are 17 residues in the CDR3. Germline V gives CDR1 LGHDT, CDR2 YNNKEL (reference sequence). CDR3 sequence: CASSQDLVGGRNTEAFF. CDR3 nucleotides: TGTGCCAGCAGCCAAGATCTAGTGGGGGGTCGGAACACTGAAGCTTTCTTT.